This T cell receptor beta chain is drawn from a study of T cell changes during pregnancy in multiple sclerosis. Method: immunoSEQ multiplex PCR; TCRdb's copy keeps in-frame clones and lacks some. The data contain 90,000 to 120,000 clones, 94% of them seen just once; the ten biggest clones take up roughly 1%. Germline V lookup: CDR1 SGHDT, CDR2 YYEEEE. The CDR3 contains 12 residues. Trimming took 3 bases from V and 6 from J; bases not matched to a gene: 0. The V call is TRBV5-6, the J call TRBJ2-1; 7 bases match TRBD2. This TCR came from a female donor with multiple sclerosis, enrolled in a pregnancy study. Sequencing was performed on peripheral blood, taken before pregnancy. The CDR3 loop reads CASSWGGNEQFF. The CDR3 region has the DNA TGTGCCAGCAGCTGGGGGGGCAATGAGCAGTTCTTC.